The 28 T cell receptor beta chains in this list originate from one sample, sequenced in a study of CD8 T cells in ankylosing spondylitis. One entry per CDR3 protein, called by TCRdb with MiXCR from the 5' RACE reads. The sample lists under 300,000 distinct CDR3 sequences, over 15% occurring once. The sequencing input was blood, either unsorted or a sorted T cell fraction (not recorded which). Receptor source: a male donor with ankylosing spondylitis or in good health (not recorded which).

The rearrangement links TRBV5-5 to TRBJ2-3; 8 bases map to TRBD2. CDR1 SGHKS and CDR2 YYEKEE come from the germline V gene (reference sequence). This CDR3 has 15 amino acids. V shed 0 bases and J 3 bases; nucleotides not matched to a gene: 3. In DNA, the CDR3 is TGTGCCAGCAGCTTGGCCGCTAGCGGGACAGATACGCAGTATTTT. Amino acids: CASSLAASGTDTQYF. Combining the CDR3 with reference TRBV5-5 and TRBJ2-3 gives the whole variable domain DAGVTQSPTHLIKTRGQQVTLRCSPISGHKSVSWYQQVLGQGPQFIFQYYEKEERGRGNFPDRFSARQFPNYSSELNVNALLLGDSALYLCASSLAASGTDTQYFGPGTRLTVL.

The rearrangement joins TRBV4-2 to TRBJ1-4; D is unclear. V lost 1 base, J lost 3 bases, and 12 bases lay in between. The germline gives CDR1 LGHNA, CDR2 YNFKEQ. The CDR3 length is 16 residues. CDR3 coding DNA: TGTGCCAGCAGCCAAGTTCGGCAGGCCTCTAATGAAAAACTGTTTTTT. Encoded protein: CASSQVRQASNEKLFF.

This clonotype has a count of ten or more. This chain links TRBV20-1 with TRBJ2-1; a possible D gene is TRBD2 (6 bases). The CDR3 loop spans 14 amino acids. V shed 3 bases and J shed 4 bases, with 13 bases lying between them. Germline lookup yields CDR1 DFQATT and CDR2 SNEGSKA (reference sequence). The CDR3 region is CSASFGGEYNEQFF. The CDR3 DNA is TGCAGTGCTAGCTTCGGCGGGGAATACAATGAGCAGTTCTTC.

This clonotype was detected only a few times. This rearrangement joins TRBV30 to TRBJ2-1; no reliable D call. Deletions cut 4 bases from V and 10 bases from J, with 14 bases between. This CDR3 comprises 12 residues. Germline V lookup: CDR1 GTSNPN, CDR2 SVGIG (reference sequence). This CDR3 is CAWMGLRSEQFF. Here the CDR3 DNA reads TGTGCCTGGATGGGCCTACGGTCGGAGCAGTTCTTC.

The chain uses TRBV20-1 and TRBJ2-1; TRBD1 aligns across 9 bases. Trimming cost V 2 bases and J 6 bases; bases outside gene matches: 5. This CDR3 contains 14 residues. Looked up from germline, CDR1 is DFQATT and CDR2 is SNEGSKA (reference sequence). In DNA, the CDR3 is TGCAGTGCTAGAACCGGGACAGGGACCAATGAGCAGTTCTTC. It encodes CSARTGTGTNEQFF.

Concerning this clonotype: Being one base from a much bigger clone, this may be a read error. CDR3 bases: TGTGCCAGCAGCTTCAACTATCGACAGGGATCGAACACCGGGGAGCTGTTTTTT. Its protein is CASSFNYRQGSNTGELFF. The chain couples TRBV7-8 to TRBJ2-2; 7 bases fit TRBD1. Germline V gene lookup returns CDR1 SGHVS and CDR2 FQNEAQ. V shed 3 bases, J shed 0 bases, and the junction held 10 bases outside the gene matches. CDR3 length: 18 residues. Together with reference TRBV7-8 and TRBJ2-2, the CDR3 gives the full variable domain: GAGVSQSPRYKVAKRGQDVALRCDPISGHVSLFWYQQALGQGPEFLTYFQNEAQLDKSGLPSDRFFAERPEGSVSTLKIQRTQQEDSAVYLCASSFNYRQGSNTGELFFGEGSRLTVL.

As concerns this clonotype: A read error may account for a junction end that differs from germline. This chain links TRBV7-9 with TRBJ2-1, with D tentatively TRBD2 (6 bases). This CDR3 region has 15 residues. Germline V gives CDR1 SEHNR, CDR2 FQNEAQ (reference sequence). The CDR3 loop reads CASSLAVVRGNEQFF. In DNA, the CDR3 is TGTGCCAGCAGTTTAGCGGTAGTACGCGGCAATGAGCAGTTCTTC.

The sample holds a few counts of this clonotype. J is TRBJ2-3 and V is TRBV27; D is uncertain. The CDR3 consists of 13 residues. CDR1 MNHEY and CDR2 SMNVEV come from the germline V gene (reference sequence). The CDR3 spells CASMRIRADTQYF. Here the CDR3 DNA reads TGTGCTTCTATGCGGATCCGAGCGGATACGCAGTATTTT.

As DNA, the CDR3 is TGCAGCGGGCTGGACATGAACACTGAAGCTTTCTTT. This sequence encodes CSGLDMNTEAFF. This rearrangement joins TRBV29-1 to TRBJ1-1; maybe TRBD1 (5 bases). The CDR3 contains 12 residues. V lost 7 bases and J lost 0, with 9 bases in between. CDR1 and CDR2 (germline): SQVTM, ANQGSEA.

This clonotype was seen ten or more times. V is TRBV6-7 and J is TRBJ1-2; no clear D. TRBV6-7 is designated an ORF whose function remains uncertain. V was cut by 4 bases and J by 6 bases, with 6 bases left in between. This CDR3 is 11 amino acids long. The CDR3 here is CASSLRNGYTF. The CDR3, as DNA: TGTGCCAGCAGTTTGAGAAATGGCTACACCTTC.

This clonotype appeared a few times. The V and J genes are TRBV12-3 or TRBV12-4 and TRBJ2-1, with a weak D call TRBD1 (6 bases). Trimming cost V 4 bases and J 9 bases, with 10 bases left between them. This CDR3 contains 12 residues. This CDR3 reads CASSWDKSEQFF. CDR3 DNA sequence: TGTGCCAGCAGTTGGGACAAAAGTGAGCAGTTCTTC.

This clonotype has just a few counts. The chain carries TRBV29-1 and TRBJ2-7; TRBD1 might be the D (5 bases). From germline, CDR1 is SQVTM and CDR2 ANQGSEA. This CDR3 has 13 residues. V dropped 1 base and J dropped 2 bases, with 9 bases sitting between them. Here the CDR3 DNA reads TGCAGCGTTGAAGGCAGGGTCCCCTACGAGCAGTACTTC. This codes for CSVEGRVPYEQYF.

This clonotype has at least ten counts. The J gene is TRBJ2-7, the V gene TRBV29-1, with D perhaps matching TRBD1 (6 bases). Germline-derived CDR1 and CDR2 are SQVTM and ANQGSEA. The CDR3 extends over 10 amino acids. V was shortened by 6 bases and J by 5 bases, with 8 bases between the two germline ends. This CDR3 is CSVGANEQYF. Written as DNA, the CDR3 is TGCAGCGTGGGGGCTAACGAGCAGTACTTC.

This clonotype showed up just a few times. V and J are TRBV6-5 and TRBJ1-4, with 7 bases identical to TRBD1. Germline V gives CDR1 MNHEY, CDR2 SVGAGI. The CDR3 contains 16 residues. V lost 3 bases, J lost 6 bases, and 10 bases stayed unmatched. DNA of the CDR3: TGTGCCAGCAGTTATAATAGGGGGCTGAAGGATGAAAAACTGTTTTTT. Its protein is CASSYNRGLKDEKLFF.

The chain uses TRBV12-3 or TRBV12-4 and TRBJ2-7; D is unclear. With 1 base removed from V and 3 bases from J, the gap between germline ends came to 10 bases. The CDR3 is 14 amino acids. DNA for the CDR3: TGTGCCAGCAGTTTAGGGCTGAACAACTACGAGCAGTACTTC. It is translated as CASSLGLNNYEQYF.

This clonotype was recorded at least ten times. V usage is TRBV11-2 and J usage is TRBJ2-3, with 11 bases aligning to TRBD1. This CDR3 spans 16 amino acids. V lost 6 bases and J lost 0; bases outside the gene matches: 5. Germline assignment: CDR1 SGHAT and CDR2 FQNNGV. The CDR3 protein is CASRTGQGVSTDTQYF. For the CDR3, the DNA is TGTGCCAGCAGAACGGGACAGGGGGTCAGCACAGATACGCAGTATTTT.

This clonotype was seen more than once but under ten times. The V and J genes are TRBV4-1 and TRBJ2-3; D uncertain. V dropped 0 bases and J dropped 0 bases, with 7 bases sitting between them. This CDR3 is built from 15 residues. The germline gives CDR1 MGHRA, CDR2 YSYEKL. The CDR3 nucleotides read TGCGCCAGCAGCCAAGATGCCGCTAGCACAGATACGCAGTATTTT. Its translation: CASSQDAASTDTQYF.

The chain recombines TRBV30 with TRBJ2-1, with 7 bases identical to TRBD2. The ends lost 0 bases at V and 3 bases at J; junction bases unmatched: 5. CDR1 and CDR2 (germline): GTSNPN, SVGIG (reference sequence). This CDR3 is 15 amino acids long. The CDR3 spells CAWSVIGGSYNEQFF. The CDR3 coding sequence is TGTGCCTGGAGTGTCATCGGCGGGAGCTACAATGAGCAGTTCTTC.

The chain uses TRBV6-1 and TRBJ2-1; D may correspond to TRBD1 or TRBD2 (5 bases each). The length of the CDR3 is 16 residues. Germline lookup yields CDR1 MNHNS and CDR2 SASEGT. V lost 5 bases, J lost 1 base, and 15 bases lay in between. DNA of the CDR3: TGTGCCAGCAGTCTATCCGGGACCCAATCCTACAATGAGCAGTTCTTC. Translated, it gives CASSLSGTQSYNEQFF.

This rearrangement joins TRBV15 to TRBJ2-4; 10 bases are a match to TRBD2. V dropped 6 bases and J dropped 16; count of bases not matched to a gene: 15. Per the germline V gene, CDR1 is LNHNV and CDR2 is YYDKDF (reference sequence). The CDR3 covers 14 residues. The CDR3 sequence is CATRSTHLLAGDYF. The CDR3 DNA is TGTGCCACCAGGTCAACCCACCTGCTAGCGGGAGATTACTTC.

The gene calls are TRBV7-2 and TRBJ2-1; TRBD1 matches at 10 bases. V was clipped by 4 bases and J by 8 bases; unmatched bases: 32. The CDR3 has 23 amino acids. Germline loops: CDR1 SGHTA, CDR2 FQGNSA. As DNA, the CDR3 is TGTGCCAGCAGCTACCGTCCCGGGACAGGGGTTGGGGTCTCAAGCCTCAGACCCGATGAGCAGTTCTTC. This sequence encodes CASSYRPGTGVGVSSLRPDEQFF.

This clonotype was recorded many times. J is TRBJ2-3 and V is TRBV5-5; perhaps TRBD1 as D (6 bases). CDR1 is SGHKS and CDR2 is YYEKEE in the germline V gene (reference sequence). CDR3 length: 15 residues. With 2 bases removed from V and 3 bases from J, the gap between germline ends came to 13 bases. CDR3 loop: CASSLSWTVTDTQYF. CDR3 DNA: TGTGCCAGCAGCTTAAGTTGGACAGTAACAGATACGCAGTATTTT.

This clonotype was detected only a few times. This chain joins TRBV6-5 and TRBJ2-7, with D possibly TRBD1 on 6 matching bases. CDR1 is MNHEY, CDR2 SVGAGI, per germline. The CDR3 contains 14 residues. Trimming took off 4 bases at V and 2 bases at J, with 12 bases between the two ends. The CDR3 loop is CASSSDRQPYEQYF. The CDR3 region has the DNA TGTGCCAGCAGTTCAGACAGGCAACCCTACGAGCAGTACTTC.

The CDR3 loop reads CASREGPGTVTDTQYF. Written as DNA, the CDR3 is TGTGCCAGCAGGGAGGGTCCCGGGACAGTAACAGATACGCAGTATTTT. The V gene is TRBV6-1, the J gene TRBJ2-3; a weak D match, TRBD1 (7 bases). The germline gives CDR1 MNHNS, CDR2 SASEGT. The V gene lost 6 bases and the J gene lost 3 bases, with 19 bases spanning the gap. The CDR3 consists of 16 residues.

This clonotype was observed at least ten times. This chain uses TRBV6-4 with TRBJ2-3; TRBD2 aligns across 9 bases. Germline V lookup: CDR1 MRHNA, CDR2 SNTAGT. Trimming took 6 bases from V and 0 from J; bases not matched to a gene: 4. The CDR3 runs 15 residues. The CDR3 DNA sequence: TGTGCCAGCAGCAGGACTAGCGATAGCACAGATACGCAGTATTTT. The encoded protein is CASSRTSDSTDTQYF.

The chain links TRBV27 to TRBJ2-6; 7 nucleotides agree with TRBD2. This CDR3 has 16 amino acids. Germline assignment: CDR1 MNHEY and CDR2 SMNVEV (reference sequence). Trimming cost V 6 bases and J 1 base; bases outside gene matches: 6. The CDR3 protein is CASRPLGGSGANVLTF. The CDR3 DNA is TGTGCCAGCAGACCCTTGGGGGGGTCTGGGGCCAACGTCCTGACTTTC.

The chain is built from TRBV12-3 or TRBV12-4 and TRBJ1-4; D possibly corresponds to TRBD1 (5 bases). The V gene lost 6 bases and the J gene lost 5 bases, with 16 bases spanning the gap. CDR3 length: 15 residues. CDR3 amino acids: CASSPTGDLNEKLFF. DNA of the CDR3: TGTGCCAGCAGCCCTACAGGTGACTTAAATGAAAAACTGTTTTTT.

The chain combines TRBV7-8 with TRBJ2-5; tentatively, D is TRBD2 (5 bases). The germline V gene encodes CDR1 SGHVS and CDR2 FQNEAQ. The CDR3 is 15 residues long. V gave up 4 bases and J gave up 1 base, with 13 bases separating them. CDR3 protein: CASSSPVGLQETQYF. DNA of the CDR3: TGTGCCAGCAGCTCCCCGGTCGGACTCCAAGAGACCCAGTACTTC.